One sample yielded the 22 T cell receptor beta chains listed below, sequenced in a study of regulatory T cells in long-lasting Graves disease. Time point indicated: newly diagnosed GD, antithyroid drugs for less than 3 months. Generation of the TCR library employed RNA extracted from PBMCs. Through Arm-PCR of CDR3 regions and iRepertoire HTBI primers, TCR beta libraries were built. TCRdb called the multiplex PCR reads again in MiXCR, with one record for every CDR3 protein. The sample has 500,000 to 700,000 distinct CDR3 sequences, roughly 16% seen once. In addition, the sample was reused for a study of T cells in Graves' hyperthyroidism and ophthalmopathy.

Here the sequenced sample was peripheral blood mononuclear cells (PBMCs), taken at new diagnosis, from a patient treated with antithyroid drugs. These TCRs come from a woman aged 30 to 39 with Graves disease.

This clonotype was seen ten or more times. One junction end does not reproduce the germline sequence, and a read error may be involved. This chain uses TRBV18 with TRBJ1-5; maybe TRBD1 (6 bases). The germline V gene encodes CDR1 KGHSH and CDR2 LQKENI. This CDR3 is 14 amino acids long. CDR3 DNA: TGCGCCAGCAGCCCCTCAGGGGGCAATCAGCCCCAGCATTTT. As protein: CASSPSGGNQPQHF.

Ten or more counts support this clonotype. The J gene is TRBJ2-7, the V gene TRBV2, with D possibly being TRBD2 (5 bases). The CDR3 runs 16 residues. Germline V CDR1 and CDR2: SNHLY, FYNNEI. The V end was cut by 3 bases, the J end by 3 bases, with 18 bases between. CDR3 nucleotide sequence: TGTGCCAGCAGTGATCCCCTAGCCTTGTTCGTCTACGAGCAGTACTTC. Translating gives CASSDPLALFVYEQYF.

This clonotype was detected ten times or more. V usage is TRBV10-3 and J usage is TRBJ2-7; weak D call: TRBD1 (5 bases). CDR1 is ENHRY and CDR2 is SYGVKD in the germline V gene. This CDR3 comprises 15 residues. With 8 bases removed from V and 2 bases from J, the gap between germline ends came to 19 bases. The CDR3 nucleotides are TGTGCCATCGCTTCCGGGCCGCTGGACACCTACGAGCAGTACTTC. Protein product: CAIASGPLDTYEQYF.

This clonotype was seen repeatedly, ten times or more. V and J are TRBV12-3 or TRBV12-4 and TRBJ2-7; 7 bases are shared with TRBD1. The CDR3 extends over 15 amino acids. V shed 5 bases, J shed 1 base, and the junction held 8 bases outside the gene matches. The chain's CDR3 is CASSPGTATSYEQYF. The CDR3 nucleotides read TGTGCCAGCAGTCCGGGGACAGCCACTTCCTACGAGCAGTACTTC.

The rearrangement links TRBV20-1 to TRBJ2-5, with D uncertain. Germline V gene sequence: CDR1 DFQATT, CDR2 SNEGSKA (reference sequence). This CDR3 spans 14 amino acids. Trimming left V 0 bases short and J 3 bases short, with 11 bases between. The CDR3 region is CSARDIRIEETQYF. The CDR3, as DNA: TGCAGTGCTAGAGATATTAGGATTGAAGAGACCCAGTACTTC.

This clonotype was seen repeatedly, ten times or more. The chain is built from TRBV2 and TRBJ1-6; TRBD1 might be the D (5 bases). Germline V gene sequence: CDR1 SNHLY, CDR2 FYNNEI. This CDR3 has 15 amino acids. V lost 6 bases and J lost 5, with 14 bases in between. Here the CDR3 reads CASSDEGVNNSPLHF. CDR3 DNA: TGTGCCAGCAGCGACGAAGGGGTGAATAATTCACCCCTCCACTTT.

This clonotype was seen only a few times. The chain is built from TRBV30 and TRBJ2-1; a possible D gene is TRBD1 (6 bases). V lost 2 bases to trimming and J lost 7 bases, with 12 bases between them. Germline V gene lookup returns CDR1 GTSNPN and CDR2 SVGIG (reference sequence). This CDR3 spans 13 amino acids. For the CDR3, the DNA is TGTGCCTGGAGTCTCCATAGGGGGAATGAGCAGTTCTTC. It yields the protein CAWSLHRGNEQFF.

The chain couples TRBV13 to TRBJ1-2; D possibly corresponds to TRBD1 (6 bases). V was trimmed by 2 bases and J by 7 bases, leaving 14 bases between them. This CDR3 contains 14 residues. The V gene's germline CDR1 is PRHDT and CDR2 FYEKMQ (reference sequence). CDR3 sequence reads: CASSLRGVMAGYTF. CDR3 nucleotide sequence: TGTGCCAGCAGCTTAAGGGGGGTAATGGCTGGCTACACCTTC. The whole variable domain, filled in from reference TRBV13 and TRBJ1-2, reads AAGVIQSPRHLIKEKRETATLKCYPIPRHDTVYWYQQGPGQDPQFLISFYEKMQSDKGSIPDRFSAQQFSDYHSELNMSSLELGDSALYFCASSLRGVMAGYTFGSGTRLTVV.

This clonotype has at least ten counts. This chain links TRBV2 with TRBJ2-1; 9 bases map to TRBD2. Germline loops: CDR1 SNHLY, CDR2 FYNNEI. Losses at the gene ends were 7 bases for V and 5 bases for J; bases not matched to a gene: 12. There are 16 residues in the CDR3. CDR3 sequence (DNA): TGTGCCAGCACCAAGGGCCTAGCGGGATCCCACAATGAGCAGTTCTTC. It encodes CASTKGLAGSHNEQFF. Together with reference TRBV2 and TRBJ2-1, the CDR3 gives the full variable domain: EPEVTQTPSHQVTQMGQEVILRCVPISNHLYFYWYRQILGQKVEFLVSFYNNEISEKSEIFDDQFSVERPDGSNFTLKIRSTKLEDSAMYFCASTKGLAGSHNEQFFGPGTRLTVL.

Many counts were recorded for this clonotype. The J gene is TRBJ2-1, the V gene TRBV6-1, with 7 bases matching TRBD2. Per germline, CDR1 MNHNS and CDR2 SASEGT. This CDR3 contains 16 residues. V was pared by 0 bases and J by 2 bases, with 4 bases of the junction left unmatched. CDR3 DNA sequence: TGTGCCAGCAGTGAAGCGGGGGGGATTACCTACAATGAGCAGTTCTTC. Its translation: CASSEAGGITYNEQFF.

The table lists this clonotype with many counts. This chain connects TRBV19 to TRBJ1-1; 10 bases align to TRBD1. With V trimmed by 6 bases and J by 5 bases, 3 bases remained unmatched. This CDR3 comprises 13 residues. Looked up from germline, CDR1 is LNHDA and CDR2 is SQIVND (reference sequence). In DNA, the CDR3 is TGTGCCAGTAGGGGGACAGGGGTGACTGAAGCTTTCTTT. Translated, it gives CASRGTGVTEAFF.

The chain is built from TRBV25-1 and TRBJ2-7; TRBD1 might be the D (6 bases). Germline V gives CDR1 MGHDK, CDR2 SYGVNS. Trimming removed 4 bases at V and 0 bases at J, with 13 bases between. This CDR3 region has 15 residues. CDR3 sequence reads: CASSAQGSSSYEQYF. DNA for the CDR3: TGTGCCAGCAGTGCCCAGGGGTCAAGCTCCTACGAGCAGTACTTC.

V usage is TRBV5-6 and J usage is TRBJ1-2; no firm D call. CDR3 length: 12 amino acids. Germline values: CDR1 SGHDT, CDR2 YYEEEE. V lost 6 bases and J lost 8, with 14 bases in between. CDR3 region: CASTRASRGYTF. CDR3 nucleotides: TGTGCCAGCACCAGAGCCTCCAGGGGCTACACCTTC. Full variable domain (rest looked up from reference TRBV5-6 and TRBJ1-2): DAGVTQSPTHLIKTRGQQVTLRCSPKSGHDTVSWYQQALGQGPQFIFQYYEEEERQRGNFPDRFSGHQFPNYSSELNVNALLLGDSALYLCASTRASRGYTFGSGTRLTVV.

This clonotype was observed many times. This sequence joins TRBV12-3 or TRBV12-4 and TRBJ1-2, with D perhaps TRBD1 (6 bases). This CDR3 has 12 amino acids. The V gene lost 5 bases and the J gene lost 4 bases, with 8 bases spanning the gap. This CDR3 reads CASSKTGYGYTF. DNA of the CDR3: TGTGCCAGCAGTAAGACAGGCTATGGCTACACCTTC.

The genes are TRBV9 and TRBJ2-3, with 10 nucleotides matching TRBD2. Germline-derived CDR1 and CDR2 are SGDLS and YYNGEE. V gave up 1 base and J gave up 2 bases; unmatched junction bases: 4. The CDR3 length is 16 residues. Written as DNA, the CDR3 is TGTGCCAGCAGCGTATCAGCGGGAGGGGTCACAGATACGCAGTATTTT. This encodes CASSVSAGGVTDTQYF.

This clonotype turned up a few times. The chain couples TRBV12-3 or TRBV12-4 to TRBJ2-1; D perhaps matches TRBD1 (6 bases). The CDR3 is 17 residues long. Trimming removed 2 bases at V and 0 bases at J, with 14 bases between. CDR3 sequence: CASSLFKGRGSYNEQFF. CDR3 bases: TGTGCCAGCAGTTTATTTAAGGGCAGGGGCTCCTACAATGAGCAGTTCTTC.

The genes are TRBV18 and TRBJ1-1; D is possibly TRBD1 (6 bases). Germline lookup yields CDR1 KGHSH and CDR2 LQKENI. This CDR3 has 14 residues. The V and J ends lost 2 bases and 1 base respectively, with 8 bases between them. The CDR3 DNA reads TGTGCCAGCTCACCATGGGGGGCGAACACTGAAGCTTTCTTT. It specifies CASSPWGANTEAFF.

CDR3 sequence reads: CASSLLRPGMNTEAFF. The CDR3 coding sequence is TGTGCCAGCAGCTTACTTCGACCTGGGATGAACACTGAAGCTTTCTTT. The chain uses TRBV11-2 and TRBJ1-1; D is unresolved. Trimming took 2 bases from V and 0 from J, leaving 13 bases between them. There are 16 residues in the CDR3. The germline gives CDR1 SGHAT, CDR2 FQNNGV. The whole variable domain, filled in from reference TRBV11-2 and TRBJ1-1, reads EAGVAQSPRYKIIEKRQSVAFWCNPISGHATLYWYQQILGQGPKLLIQFQNNGVVDDSQLPKDRFSAERLKGVDSTLKIQPAKLEDSAVYLCASSLLRPGMNTEAFFGQGTRLTVV.

As concerns this clonotype: Given a much more abundant clone one base away, this may be a read error. The rearrangement joins TRBV9 to TRBJ1-1, with D possibly TRBD1 on 6 matching bases. The CDR3 length is 16 residues. Per germline, CDR1 SGDLS and CDR2 YYNGEE. Here the CDR3 reads CASRVVPGALNTEAFF. CDR3 DNA: TGTGCCAGCAGGGTAGTGCCAGGGGCTTTGAACACTGAAGCTTTCTTT. Full variable domain (outside the CDR3, taken from reference TRBV9 and TRBJ1-1): DSGVTQTPKHLITATGQRVTLRCSPRSGDLSVYWYQQSLDQGLQFLIQYYNGEERAKGNILERFSAQQFPDLHSELNLSSLELGDSALYFCASRVVPGALNTEAFFGQGTRLTVV.

This chain links TRBV28 with TRBJ2-1; maybe TRBD2 (5 bases). The V gene lost 2 bases and the J gene lost 1 base, with 9 bases spanning the gap. The CDR3 spans 15 residues. Germline V gene lookup returns CDR1 MDHEN and CDR2 SYDVKM. The CDR3 sequence: CASSLPQRSYNEQFF. The DNA of the CDR3 is TGTGCCAGCAGTTTACCCCAGCGGTCCTACAATGAGCAGTTCTTC.

For this clonotype: Mismatch with germline at one junction end may stem from a read error. In DNA, the CDR3 is TGTGCCAGCATCACAGCGGTTGGCTCCTACAATGAGCAGCTCTTC. Encoded protein: CASITAVGSYNEQLF. This sequence joins TRBV6-1 and TRBJ2-1; TRBD2 is a possible D gene (5 bases). This CDR3 spans 15 amino acids. Germline CDR1 reads MNHNS; CDR2 reads SASEGT.

This chain connects TRBV18 to TRBJ1-5; D unclear. CDR3 length: 14 residues. In germline, CDR1 is KGHSH, CDR2 LQKENI. V was pared by 2 bases and J by 6 bases, with 11 bases between. The CDR3 spells CASSPGGIGQPQHF. As DNA, the CDR3 is TGTGCCAGCTCACCAGGAGGGATTGGTCAGCCCCAGCATTTT.